This T cell receptor (beta chain) was retrieved from a study of OX40 agonist ivuxolimab in advanced cancers. Sequenced by immunoSEQ multiplex PCR; TCRdb stores in-frame clones only, minus some. The sample comprises around 80,000 clones, approximately 92% of which are singletons, and 0.55% to 0.65% rests with the top ten. This CDR3 is 13 amino acids long. CDR1 and CDR2 (germline): MNHEY, SVGAGI. The germline V and J ends were trimmed by 6 bases and 10 bases, with 16 bases remaining between them. The TCR was taken from an adult with an advanced solid tumor such as melanoma, head and neck, liver or kidney cancer. The sequencing used CD4+ or CD8+ T cells sorted from blood, collected in a trial of the OX40 agonist ivuxolimab. The chain has TRBV6-5 and TRBJ2-1; D unresolved. CDR3 amino acids: CASSSRTSREQFF. The CDR3 DNA follows: TGTGCCAGCAGCTCCCGGACGAGCAGGGAGCAGTTCTTC.